The present T cell receptor beta chain was sequenced within a study of blood T cell repertoires in COVID-19. The wider study: Samples representing acute and convalescent COVID-19 were sourced from the United States, Italy and Spain. PBMCs, B-cell-depleted T cells, or T cells were the source of the cDNA or gDNA that made up the material.

As handled by the study authors: Reference gene primer amplification in the assay estimated nucleated cell counts. Repertoires were generated with immunoSEQ multiplex PCR, while TCRdb's copy carries only in-frame clones and drops some. V and J calls and clone size are copied from that table; D and trimming were computed from the DNA. The table records 140,000 to 150,000 clones, roughly 89% of them present only once. In germline, CDR1 is SGHTA, CDR2 FQGNSA. This CDR3 is built from 17 residues. Losses at the gene ends were 3 bases for V and 5 bases for J; bases not matched to a gene: 6. Sequencing was done on a sample of peripheral blood. The chain has TRBV7-2 and TRBJ2-5; 16 bases are shared with TRBD2. The TCR sequence derives from a man aged 60 to 75 with active or convalescent COVID-19. This chain's CDR3 is CASSLGLAGGPGETQYF. CDR3 coding DNA: TGTGCCAGCAGCTTGGGACTAGCGGGAGGGCCTGGGGAGACCCAGTACTTC.